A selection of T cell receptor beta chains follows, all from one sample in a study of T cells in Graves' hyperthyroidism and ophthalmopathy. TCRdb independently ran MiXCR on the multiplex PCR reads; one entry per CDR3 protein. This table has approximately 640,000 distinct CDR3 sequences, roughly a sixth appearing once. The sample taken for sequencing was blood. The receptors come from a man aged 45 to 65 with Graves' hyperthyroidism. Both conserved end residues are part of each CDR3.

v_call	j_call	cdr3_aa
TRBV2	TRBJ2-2	CASSDEGLSNTGELFF
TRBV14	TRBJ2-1	CASSQRGLGNEQFF
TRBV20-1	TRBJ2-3	CSARDYTSTDTQYF
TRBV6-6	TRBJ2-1	CASSYSGREYNEQFF
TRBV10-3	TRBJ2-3	CAITDYLRGVTDTQYF
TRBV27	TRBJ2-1	CASSLSAATRKNEQFF
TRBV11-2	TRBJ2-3	CASSLVGGAGADTQYF
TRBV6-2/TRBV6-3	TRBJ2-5	CASRNLRGQGRETQYF
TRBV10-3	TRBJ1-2	CAISGGGLYGYTF
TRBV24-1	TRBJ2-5	CATSDSREYQETQYF
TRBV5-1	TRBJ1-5	CASSPGDSLNQPQHF
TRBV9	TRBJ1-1	CASSAPGQSMNTEAFF
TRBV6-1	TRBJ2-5	CASVRDRLQETQYF
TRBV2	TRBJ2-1	CASSETGSGRASFF
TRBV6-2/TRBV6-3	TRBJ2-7	CASSYSLAGEGSYEQYF
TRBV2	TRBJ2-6	CASNRDDPLPGANVLTF
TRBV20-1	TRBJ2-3	CSARDTGGVTDTQYF
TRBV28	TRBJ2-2	CASRDETVNTGELFF
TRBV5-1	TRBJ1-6	CASSADPGRSYNSPLHF
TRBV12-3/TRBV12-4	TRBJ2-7	CASSFEGLTYEQYF
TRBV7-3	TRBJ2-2	CASSLLGAVAGELFF
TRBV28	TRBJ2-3	CASIESGRATLTDTQYF
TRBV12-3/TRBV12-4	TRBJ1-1	CASSFRVSNTEAFF
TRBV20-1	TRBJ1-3	CSARRGFNSGNTIYF
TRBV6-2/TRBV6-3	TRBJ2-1	CASRQRAGGYNEQFF
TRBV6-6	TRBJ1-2	CASSYAGAPGYTF
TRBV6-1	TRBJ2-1	CASNPLAGIYNEQFF
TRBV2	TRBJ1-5	CASSELGQGQPQHF
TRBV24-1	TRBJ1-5	CATQIEGQPQHF
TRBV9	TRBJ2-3	CASSWRAGATDTQYF
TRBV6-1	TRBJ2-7	CASSEAAREQYF
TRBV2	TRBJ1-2	CASSEGQGGGYTF
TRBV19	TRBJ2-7	CASSAPGQGAYEQYF
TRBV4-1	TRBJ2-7	CASSQVQQEDYEQYF
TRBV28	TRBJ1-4	CASSLTRVNEKLFF
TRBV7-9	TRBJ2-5	CASSLSGGLQETQYF
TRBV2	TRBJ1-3	CASSDGFIYF
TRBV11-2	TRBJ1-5	CASSLRGIQPQHF
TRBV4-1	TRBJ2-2	CASSAQGRGLTGELFF
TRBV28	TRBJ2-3	CASSSYLPAKEGFTDTQYF
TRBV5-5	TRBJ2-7	CASRTGTVYEQYF
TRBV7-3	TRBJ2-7	CASSLTPGYLGEQYF
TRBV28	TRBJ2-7	CASSWTGVGYEQYF
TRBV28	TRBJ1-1	CASRDRVSEAFF
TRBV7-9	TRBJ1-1	CASSPQGLPEAFF
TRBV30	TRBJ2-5	CAWNRPGQGGETQYF
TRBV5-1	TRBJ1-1	CASSSDRVAEAFF
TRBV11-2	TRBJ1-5	CASSLDSNLPQHF
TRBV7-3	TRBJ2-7	CASSPLAGVVYEQYF
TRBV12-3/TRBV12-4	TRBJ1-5	CASDWGLNQPQHF
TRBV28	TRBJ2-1	CASSLYLAGDNEQFF
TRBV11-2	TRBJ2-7	CASSLGTPYYEQYF